The source of this T cell receptor beta chain is a study of CD8 T cells in Susac syndrome. In germline, CDR1 is SQVTM, CDR2 ANQGSEA. Between the trimmed V and J ends, which lost 6 bases and 6 bases, there was a span of 11 bases. The CDR3 covers 11 residues. RNA amounts of about 0.5 to 1 ug underwent reverse transcription with random hexamers. TCRdb used MiXCR to reprocess the immunoSEQ multiplex PCR reads, holding one entry per CDR3 protein. The sample contains roughly 200,000 distinct CDR3 sequences, around 94% of which appear only once. Patients with Susac syndrome met diagnostic criteria that were recently defined for definite or probable disease.

The receptor was derived from a human donor with Susac syndrome. This sequence joins TRBV29-1 and TRBJ1-1; possibly TRBD1 for D (6 bases). Sequencing was carried out using CD4+ T cells from PBMCs. Here the CDR3 reads CSVNPGAEAFF. As DNA, the CDR3 is TGCAGCGTGAATCCAGGGGCTGAAGCTTTCTTT. The full variable domain, its missing parts supplied by reference TRBV29-1 and TRBJ1-1, is SAVISQKPSRDICQRGTSLTIQCQVDSQVTMMFWYRQQPGQSLTLIATANQGSEATYESGFVIDKFPISRPNLTFSTLTVSNMSPEDSSIYLCSVNPGAEAFFGQGTRLTVV.